This T cell receptor delta chain was profiled in a study of gammadelta T cells in human blood. About this clone: Its antigen is as yet unknown. Given a much more abundant clone one base away, this may be a read error. This same CDR3 is encoded by further DNA sequences in the sample.

TCRdb re-identified clones in the RT-PCR reads via CATT. The table shows 450 to 600 delta-chain clones, with under 45% occurring only once. The CDR3 covers 24 residues. The V and J ends lost 0 bases and 5 bases, in that order; junction bases with no gene match: 30. Germline lookup yields CDR1 GEAIGNYY and CDR2 EKD. General observations from the study: Polyclonal expansion of innate γδ T cells after birth appeared microbially driven.

The sample taken for sequencing was Vgamma9Vdelta2 gamma-delta T cells from adult blood. J is TRDJ1 and V is TRDV2; TRDD3 aligns across 12 bases. This TCR derives from a human donor. Here the CDR3 DNA reads TGTGCCTGTGACACCGTGTCGGGGCGCGGGCCCACTCTGGGGGATACGCGGTTCACTGATAAACTCATCTTT. Amino acid sequence: CACDTVSGRGPTLGDTRFTDKLIF.